Listed below are T cell receptor beta chains from one sample, sequenced in a study of blood T cell repertoires in COVID-19. Only in-frame clones appear in the TCRdb table, and some are missing; sequencing was by immunoSEQ multiplex PCR. Found here are about 110,000 clones, less than 75% of them singletons; the top ten hold less than 2%. The sequencing input was peripheral blood. The receptors were gathered from a woman between 35 and 50 years old with acute or convalescent COVID-19. Each CDR3 is given without its conserved first and last residue. Clone size is stated in some rows and not others, as once, few, many or a class when expanded.

clone_size,j_call,v_call,cdr3_aa
NA,TRBJ2-2,TRBV5-1,ASSRGDTSVTGELF
NA,TRBJ2-3,TRBV5-4,ASSRSVSSTDTQY
few,TRBJ2-7,TRBV19,ASSIFSGEIYEQY
NA,TRBJ1-2,TRBV12-3/TRBV12-4,ASSRGQAGGYT
NA,TRBJ1-5,TRBV6-1,ASSGGPGGSNQPQH
few,TRBJ1-6,TRBV12-3/TRBV12-4,ASQGAPRSPLH
NA,TRBJ2-7,TRBV7-2,ASSLLATGPYRHY
NA,TRBJ2-1,TRBV6-5,ASSFSSGGHYNEQF
NA,TRBJ2-5,TRBV5-1,ASRGGDQETQY
NA,TRBJ1-1,TRBV29-1,SVVGGPGGTEAF
once,TRBJ2-1,TRBV28,ASSPGGTYNEQF
NA,TRBJ2-3,TRBV7-3,ASSPSRLDTQY
NA,TRBJ1-2,TRBV19,ASRTEQGRNYGYT
NA,TRBJ2-1,TRBV7-3,ASSLQKGESSEQF
NA,TRBJ1-3,TRBV30,AGTLAGGVLSGNTIY
NA,TRBJ2-5,TRBV5-1,ASSLGNGGAVTQY